This passage covers 21 T cell receptor beta chains from one sample sequenced in a study of cytotoxic CD8 clonotypes in ibrutinib-treated CLL. Some clones are missing from TCRdb's copy, which holds only in-frame ones; the method was immunoSEQ multiplex PCR. The sample records roughly 200,000 clones, more than 75% being singletons. The starting material was PBMCs, obtained after 12 months of ibrutinib treatment. The receptors shown here come from a human donor with chronic lymphocytic leukemia.

The chain uses TRBV6-5 and TRBJ2-1; D is ambiguous. Trimming took 5 bases from V and 2 from J, leaving 10 bases between them. Germline values: CDR1 MNHEY, CDR2 SVGAGI. The CDR3 consists of 14 residues. The CDR3 region has the DNA TGTGCCAGCAGTGAAAGGTTCACCTACAATGAGCAGTTCTTC. It encodes CASSERFTYNEQFF.

The chain is built from TRBV18 and TRBJ1-2; D not resolved. Germline-derived CDR1 and CDR2 are KGHSH and LQKENI. The V end lost 3 bases, the J end lost 4 bases, and 6 bases lay between the germline ends. The CDR3 extends over 12 amino acids. CDR3 in amino acids: CASSPVGYGYTF. Here the CDR3 DNA reads TGTGCCAGCTCACCGGTCGGCTATGGCTACACCTTC. Variable domain in full (rest from reference TRBV18 and TRBJ1-2): NAGVMQNPRHLVRRRGQEARLRCSPMKGHSHVYWYRQLPEEGLKFMVYLQKENIIDESGMPKERFSAEFPKEGPSILRIQQVVRGDSAAYFCASSPVGYGYTFGSGTRLTVV.

This clone showed up just a few times. The genes are TRBV11-1 and TRBJ2-2; the D gene is possibly TRBD1 (6 bases). The CDR3 is 16 amino acids. Germline CDR1 and CDR2: SGHAT and FQDESV (reference sequence). The V gene lost 7 bases and the J gene lost 3 bases, with 18 bases spanning the gap. CDR3 residues: CASTSPLTGYTGELFF. The DNA for the CDR3 is TGTGCCAGCACCTCTCCTCTGACAGGTTACACCGGGGAGCTGTTTTTT.

This chain connects TRBV5-4 to TRBJ2-7; a weak D match, TRBD1 (6 bases). This CDR3 spans 13 amino acids. The V gene lost 0 bases and the J gene lost 6 bases, with 10 bases spanning the gap. CDR1 and CDR2 from the germline V gene are SGHNT and YYREEE (reference sequence). This CDR3 is CASSLEGVGEQYF. The CDR3 region has the DNA TGTGCCAGCAGCTTGGAGGGGGTGGGCGAGCAGTACTTC.

This clone was seen a few times. V is TRBV9 and J is TRBJ1-1; D remains unclear. Germline values: CDR1 SGDLS, CDR2 YYNGEE. The CDR3 runs 15 residues. The germline V and J ends were trimmed by 2 bases and 4 bases, with 15 bases remaining between them. The CDR3 spells CASSVSTSPGTEAFF. The CDR3, as DNA: TGTGCCAGCAGCGTCAGTACCTCGCCGGGCACTGAAGCTTTCTTT.

The rearrangement joins TRBV27 to TRBJ1-2; possible D gene TRBD1, 5 bases. Deletions cut 3 bases from V and 6 bases from J, with 11 bases between. Germline lookup yields CDR1 MNHEY and CDR2 SMNVEV (reference sequence). The CDR3 is made up of 13 amino acids. This CDR3 is CASSFSQGHGYTF. The CDR3 nucleotides read TGTGCCAGCAGTTTTTCCCAGGGCCATGGCTACACCTTC.

The V and J genes are TRBV29-1 and TRBJ2-6, with D unclear. The ends were cut back, 5 bases at V and 0 bases at J, with 8 bases in the middle. Germline values: CDR1 SQVTM, CDR2 ANQGSEA. This CDR3 is 14 amino acids long. CDR3 protein: CSVQHPSGANVLTF. CDR3 in DNA: TGCAGCGTTCAACACCCCTCTGGGGCCAACGTCCTGACTTTC.

The genes are TRBV5-4 and TRBJ2-3, with TRBD2 matching 11 bases. The CDR3 is 16 residues long. The V segment lost 1 base and the J segment 3 bases; nucleotides outside the gene matches: 4. CDR1 and CDR2 (germline): SGHNT, YYREEE (reference sequence). The CDR3 reads CASSLKTSGVTDTQYF. CDR3 sequence (DNA): TGTGCCAGCAGCTTGAAGACTAGCGGGGTTACAGATACGCAGTATTTT.

This clone has more than one count but fewer than ten. This chain links TRBV5-1 with TRBJ2-7, with D possibly matching TRBD1 (6 bases). The CDR3 length is 14 residues. CDR1 is SGHRS, CDR2 YFSETQ, per germline. V gave up 2 bases and J gave up 3 bases, with 12 bases separating them. As DNA, the CDR3 is TGCGCCAGCAGCTTCTCACAGGGAGTCTACGAGCAGTACTTC. Amino acid sequence: CASSFSQGVYEQYF. Variable domain in full (rest from reference TRBV5-1 and TRBJ2-7): KAGVTQTPRYLIKTRGQQVTLSCSPISGHRSVSWYQQTPGQGLQFLFEYFSETQRNKGNFPGRFSGRQFSNSRSEMNVSTLELGDSALYLCASSFSQGVYEQYFGPGTRLTVT.

The table lists this clone with a count of one. The chain couples TRBV4-1 to TRBJ2-1; TRBD2 aligns across 10 bases. Germline V gene lookup returns CDR1 MGHRA and CDR2 YSYEKL. The CDR3 contains 19 residues. V was pared by 4 bases and J by 8 bases, with 20 bases of the junction left unmatched. This CDR3 is CASSPRSPSGTSEFDEQFF. The DNA of the CDR3 is TGCGCCAGCAGCCCCCGTTCACCAAGCGGGACTAGCGAGTTTGATGAGCAGTTCTTC.

J is TRBJ2-2 and V is TRBV28, with no clear D. The V gene's germline CDR1 is MDHEN and CDR2 SYDVKM. Trimming shortened V by 6 bases and J by 0 bases, and 5 bases separated the two germline ends. The CDR3 totals 13 residues. DNA of the CDR3: TGTGCCAGCAGGACAACGAACACCGGGGAGCTGTTTTTT. Residues: CASRTTNTGELFF.

The rearrangement links TRBV6-1 to TRBJ2-5; D not resolved. The CDR3 loop spans 16 amino acids. Germline loops: CDR1 MNHNS, CDR2 SASEGT. V gave up 1 base and J gave up 1 base, with 13 bases separating them. This CDR3 is CASSEGIEQVQETQYF. The CDR3 DNA reads TGTGCCAGCAGTGAAGGTATCGAGCAGGTCCAAGAGACCCAGTACTTC.

This clone occurred a few times. This chain links TRBV7-3 with TRBJ2-1; 7 positions match TRBD1. Per the germline V gene, CDR1 is SGHTA and CDR2 is FQGTGA. The CDR3 is 14 residues long. The V and J ends lost 5 bases and 8 bases, in that order; junction bases with no gene match: 9. The DNA for the CDR3 is TGTGCCAGCAGCCCTACAGGGGTCGGGGATGAGCAGTTCTTC. The encoded protein is CASSPTGVGDEQFF.

The chain carries TRBV4-1 and TRBJ1-3; the D is unclear. The CDR3 runs 13 residues. Germline CDR1 and CDR2: MGHRA and YSYEKL. Trimming cost V 1 base and J 4 bases, with 5 bases left between them. For the CDR3, the DNA is TGCGCCAGCAGCCAAGGGGTGGGAAACACCATATATTTT. Its translation is CASSQGVGNTIYF.

The chain carries TRBV7-6 and TRBJ1-2; the match to TRBD1 covers 7 bases. CDR1 and CDR2 (germline): SGHVS, FNYEAQ. This CDR3 is 13 amino acids long. With V trimmed by 1 base and J by 6 bases, 2 bases remained unmatched. CDR3 residues: CASSLGQGDGYTF. In DNA form, the CDR3 reads TGTGCCAGCAGCTTAGGACAGGGCGATGGCTACACCTTC.

CDR3 sequence (DNA): TGCGCCAGCAGCCACCTCCCGGGACAGGGGGGGGTTTACGAGCAGTACTTC. Translated: CASSHLPGQGGVYEQYF. The rearrangement joins TRBV4-1 to TRBJ2-7; 11 bases map to TRBD1. CDR3 size: 17 residues. CDR1 and CDR2 (germline): MGHRA, YSYEKL. Losses at the gene ends were 3 bases for V and 4 bases for J; bases not matched to a gene: 11.

V gene TRBV2 combines with J gene TRBJ2-5; TRBD1 agrees at 7 bases. V trimming: 8 bases; J trimming: 5 bases; junction bases outside the gene matches: 17. Germline V gives CDR1 SNHLY, CDR2 FYNNEI. The CDR3 sequence is 16 residues long. The chain's CDR3 is CASGWDSEGGEETQYF. In DNA, the CDR3 is TGTGCCAGCGGGTGGGACAGTGAAGGGGGTGAGGAGACCCAGTACTTC.

The genes are TRBV7-2 and TRBJ1-2; unclear D gene. Trimming stripped 5 bases from V and 4 bases from J, with 17 bases between. The germline V gene has CDR1 SGHTA and CDR2 FQGNSA. This CDR3 contains 15 residues. CDR3 amino acids: CASSPANSRIYGYTF. CDR3 coding DNA: TGTGCCAGCAGCCCAGCTAACAGCCGGATCTATGGCTACACCTTC.

The chain couples TRBV7-8 to TRBJ2-3; D possibly uses TRBD1 or TRBD2 (6 bases each). The CDR3 consists of 17 residues. Trimming shortened V by 8 bases and J by 0 bases, and 21 bases separated the two germline ends. Germline V gives CDR1 SGHVS, CDR2 FQNEAQ. Here the CDR3 DNA reads TGTGCCAGCTGGGAAAGGGGGACTGTCCCCAGCACAGATACGCAGTATTTT. This translates into CASWERGTVPSTDTQYF.

This rearrangement joins TRBV2 to TRBJ2-3; possibly TRBD2 for D (6 bases). The CDR3 is 14 amino acids. V was shortened by 8 bases and J by 9 bases, with 21 bases between the two germline ends. CDR1 is SNHLY and CDR2 is FYNNEI in the germline V gene. The CDR3 loop reads CASGTGLNLGTQYF. The CDR3, as DNA: TGTGCCAGCGGTACGGGACTCAACCTTGGGACGCAGTATTTT.

The chain combines TRBV7-8 with TRBJ2-3; a possible D gene is TRBD2 (6 bases). CDR1 and CDR2 from the germline V gene are SGHVS and FQNEAQ. CDR3 length: 16 residues. V lost 2 bases and J 2 bases, leaving 14 bases between the germline ends. The CDR3 spells CASSLMTGLLTDTQYF. CDR3 nucleotides: TGTGCCAGCAGCTTAATGACGGGACTTCTCACAGATACGCAGTATTTT.